These 15 T cell receptor beta chains originate from one sample sequenced in a study of early T cells in non-severe SARS-CoV-2 infection. TCRdb ran MiXCR on the 5' RACE reads and lists one entry per CDR3 protein. The sample carries fewer than 85,000 distinct CDR3 sequences, under 15% recorded once. Sequenced material: whole blood. These receptors came from an adult who was a healthcare worker with PCR-confirmed SARS-CoV-2 infection or an uninfected control (not recorded which).

This chain joins TRBV29-1 and TRBJ1-4; 8 positions agree with TRBD1. The CDR3 length is 13 residues. V dropped 4 bases and J dropped 5; count of bases not matched to a gene: 3. Germline V gene data show CDR1 as SQVTM and CDR2 as ANQGSEA. This CDR3 is CSVGHRGNEKLFF. CDR3 DNA: TGCAGCGTTGGACACAGGGGGAATGAAAAACTGTTTTTT.

At least ten counts were recorded for this clonotype. This rearrangement joins TRBV7-2 to TRBJ2-5; 7 bases fit TRBD2. Trimming cost V 9 bases and J 4 bases; bases outside gene matches: 11. Germline values: CDR1 SGHTA, CDR2 FQGNSA. The CDR3 extends over 14 amino acids. The CDR3 DNA is TGTGCCAGTCGTCCCGGGGGAGGGACAGAGACCCAGTACTTC. Translated: CASRPGGGTETQYF.

This clonotype was picked up many times. The rearrangement links TRBV6-2 or TRBV6-3 to TRBJ1-5, with 7 bases that match TRBD1. This CDR3 is 14 amino acids long. The ends lost 6 bases at V and 6 bases at J; junction bases unmatched: 8. Germline V CDR1 and CDR2: MNHEY, SVGEGT. The CDR3 region is CASSKTGSVQPQHF. The CDR3 DNA follows: TGTGCCAGCAGCAAGACAGGGTCTGTTCAGCCCCAGCATTTT.

This clonotype came up many times. The genes are TRBV28 and TRBJ2-1; 14 nucleotides agree with TRBD2. There are 19 residues in the CDR3. Germline-derived CDR1 and CDR2 are MDHEN and SYDVKM. V shed 5 bases, J shed 2 bases, and the junction held 11 bases outside the gene matches. This CDR3 reads CASSTTQGLAGVPYNEQFF. CDR3 sequence (DNA): TGTGCCAGCAGTACAACCCAGGGACTAGCGGGAGTCCCCTACAATGAGCAGTTCTTC.

This clonotype was detected many times. The genes are TRBV4-1 and TRBJ2-3; 7 nucleotides agree with TRBD1. The CDR3 totals 19 residues. Losses at the gene ends were 4 bases for V and 3 bases for J; bases not matched to a gene: 19. Germline-derived CDR1 and CDR2 are MGHRA and YSYEKL. CDR3 region: CASSPPPREGQDLTDTQYF. The CDR3 bases are TGCGCCAGCAGCCCCCCTCCTCGGGAAGGACAGGATTTAACAGATACGCAGTATTTT.

Ten or more counts support this clonotype. The chain combines TRBV24-1 with TRBJ2-5, with D possibly matching TRBD1 (6 bases). The V end was cut by 5 bases, the J end by 4 bases, with 7 bases between. The germline V gene encodes CDR1 KGHDR and CDR2 SFDVKD. This CDR3 spans 12 amino acids. The CDR3 here is CATSVGGETQYF. The CDR3 nucleotides read TGTGCCACCAGTGTAGGGGGAGAGACCCAGTACTTC.

This clonotype came up many times. V and J are TRBV27 and TRBJ2-3; TRBD2 agrees at 10 bases. CDR3 size: 16 residues. CDR1 and CDR2 from the germline V gene are MNHEY and SMNVEV (reference sequence). Unmatched junction bases numbered 10, after V lost 5 bases and J lost 5 bases. The CDR3 DNA is TGTGCCAGCAGTCTTATAAGCGGGGGGGCAGGAGATACGCAGTATTTT. The encoded protein is CASSLISGGAGDTQYF.

The chain couples TRBV9 to TRBJ2-3; no definite D call. V lost 3 bases, J lost 2 bases, and 4 bases lay in between. The CDR3 loop spans 12 amino acids. Per germline, CDR1 SGDLS and CDR2 YYNGEE. The CDR3 sequence is CASSAITDTQYF. CDR3 bases: TGTGCCAGCAGCGCCATCACAGATACGCAGTATTTT.

This clonotype came up a few times. The chain uses TRBV3-1 and TRBJ2-7; 11 nucleotides agree with TRBD2. J gave up 6 bases and V 1 base, and 2 bases lay outside the gene matches. Germline V gene sequence: CDR1 LGHDT, CDR2 YNNKEL (reference sequence). CDR3 length: 14 amino acids. CDR3 DNA: TGTGCCAGCAGCCAAGGGACTAGCGGGCGCGAGCAGTACTTC. Its translation: CASSQGTSGREQYF.

The table lists this clonotype with many counts. The V gene is TRBV28, the J gene TRBJ2-7, with 9 bases fitting TRBD1. CDR1 and CDR2 (germline): MDHEN, SYDVKM. Trimming removed 5 bases from V and 2 bases from J; junction bases left unmatched: 7. CDR3 length: 15 amino acids. CDR3 loop: CASSAPGQGTYEQYF. The CDR3 DNA sequence: TGTGCCAGCAGTGCTCCGGGACAGGGCACCTACGAGCAGTACTTC.

This clonotype appeared many times. Here the CDR3 DNA reads TGTGCCAGCAGTGGCCGGGACTATGATACGCAGTATTTT. Translating it yields CASSGRDYDTQYF. This sequence joins TRBV28 and TRBJ2-3; 7 bases are shared with TRBD2. CDR3 length equals 13 residues. V lost 5 bases, J lost 6 bases, and 5 bases stayed unmatched. Germline V gene lookup returns CDR1 MDHEN and CDR2 SYDVKM.

V and J are TRBV7-2 and TRBJ2-7; D is ambiguous. Looked up from germline, CDR1 is SGHTA and CDR2 is FQGNSA. The V end was cut by 6 bases, the J end by 3 bases, with 18 bases between. The CDR3 spans 15 residues. The CDR3: CASSRLPSLDYEQYF. The CDR3 DNA reads as TGTGCCAGCAGTCGACTCCCGTCTCTTGACTACGAGCAGTACTTC.

This clonotype was counted many times. V is TRBV28 and J is TRBJ2-3; D is unclear. Germline V gene data show CDR1 as MDHEN and CDR2 as SYDVKM. V was trimmed by 1 base and J by 1 base, leaving 6 bases between them. This CDR3 comprises 14 residues. In DNA form, the CDR3 reads TGTGCCAGCAGTTTATATCCAGGCACAGATACGCAGTATTTT. It translates to CASSLYPGTDTQYF.

The V call is TRBV12-3 or TRBV12-4, the J call TRBJ1-4, with TRBD1 identical over 9 bases. The CDR3 has 14 residues. Losses at the gene ends were 5 bases for V and 4 bases for J; bases not matched to a gene: 2. The CDR3 DNA reads as TGTGCCAGCAGTCCGGGACAGGGTAATGAAAAACTGTTTTTT. It encodes CASSPGQGNEKLFF.

This clonotype was detected ten times or more. The junction does not match germline at one end; this may be a read error. J is TRBJ1-5 and V is TRBV5-1; perhaps TRBD1 as D (5 bases). The CDR3 covers 12 residues. Germline loops: CDR1 SGHRS, CDR2 YFSETQ. The DNA for the CDR3 is TGTGCCAGCAGTTTAGCAGGGCAACCCCAGCATTTT. Its translation: CASSLAGQPQHF.